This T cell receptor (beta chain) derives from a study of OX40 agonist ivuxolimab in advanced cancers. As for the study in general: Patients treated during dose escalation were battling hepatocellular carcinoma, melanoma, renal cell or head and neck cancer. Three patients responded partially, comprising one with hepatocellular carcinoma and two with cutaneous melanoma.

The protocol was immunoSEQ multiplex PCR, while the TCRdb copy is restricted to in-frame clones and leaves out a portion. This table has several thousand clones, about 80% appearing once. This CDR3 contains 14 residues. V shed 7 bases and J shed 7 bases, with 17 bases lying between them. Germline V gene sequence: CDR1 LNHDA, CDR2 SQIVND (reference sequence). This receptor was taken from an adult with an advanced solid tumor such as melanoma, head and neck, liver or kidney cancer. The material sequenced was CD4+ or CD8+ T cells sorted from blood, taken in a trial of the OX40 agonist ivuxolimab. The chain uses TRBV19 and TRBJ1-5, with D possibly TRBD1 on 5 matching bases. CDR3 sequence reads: CASTWGGAGQPQHF. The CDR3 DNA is TGTGCCAGTACATGGGGCGGGGCGGGGCAGCCCCAGCATTTT.